Below are 15 T cell receptor beta chains sequenced from a single sample in a study of T cell changes during pregnancy in multiple sclerosis (dated by TCRdb to 2018 to 2020). Libraries were prepared through the immunoSEQ multiplex PCR assay. TCRdb retrieved this table from immuneACCESS and kept in-frame rearrangements only. Not all clones are present; in checked studies, unresolved V genes account for under half, and no reason is known for the remainder. The sample contains more than 50,000 clones, about 91% of them found a single time. 0.65% to 1% of the sample is in the top ten clones. The sequencing used peripheral blood, collected before pregnancy. These receptors came from a female donor with multiple sclerosis, enrolled in a pregnancy study.

The rearrangement joins TRBV29-1 to TRBJ2-3, with D possibly matching TRBD1 (6 bases). Germline V gene data show CDR1 as SQVTM and CDR2 as ANQGSEA. The CDR3 has 13 residues. The V end was cut by 4 bases, the J end by 0 bases, with 8 bases between. The CDR3 DNA sequence: TGCAGCGTTGTCCAGGGGAGCACAGATACGCAGTATTTT. Protein sequence: CSVVQGSTDTQYF.

The chain is built from TRBV11-1 and TRBJ2-7; 9 bases are a match to TRBD2. Germline V gives CDR1 SGHAT, CDR2 FQDESV (reference sequence). The CDR3 spans 15 residues. V was pared by 2 bases and J by 2 bases, with 4 bases of the junction left unmatched. The CDR3 sequence: CASSLFPSGAYEQYF. In nucleotides, the CDR3 is TGTGCCAGCAGCTTATTCCCTAGCGGGGCCTACGAGCAGTACTTC.

This chain links TRBV6-1 with TRBJ1-5, with 8 bases lining up with TRBD1. V trimming: 11 bases; J trimming: 3 bases; junction bases outside the gene matches: 9. The length of the CDR3 is 14 residues. Germline CDR1 reads MNHNS; CDR2 reads SASEGT. DNA of the CDR3: TGTGCCGCCCACAGGGGGGTATACAATCAGCCCCAGCATTTT. It codes for CAAHRGVYNQPQHF.

The chain is built from TRBV7-2 and TRBJ2-3; no clear D. This CDR3 spans 13 amino acids. Trimming removed 0 bases from V and 6 bases from J, with 7 bases in between. CDR1 and CDR2 from the germline V gene are SGHTA and FQGNSA. CDR3 nucleotide sequence: TGTGCCAGCAGCTTAGCCCCCTCGGATACGCAGTATTTT. Amino acids: CASSLAPSDTQYF.

The chain is built from TRBV6-5 and TRBJ2-7; perhaps TRBD2 as D (6 bases). Between the trimmed V and J ends, which lost 5 bases and 1 base, there was a span of 9 bases. From germline, CDR1 is MNHEY and CDR2 SVGAGI. CDR3 length equals 13 residues. CDR3 residues: CASSTGLSYEQYF. The CDR3 DNA sequence: TGTGCCAGCAGTACGGGACTTTCCTACGAGCAGTACTTC.

The CDR3 bases are TGTGCCAGTAGTATAAGGGGCAGTTACAATGAGCAGTTCTTC. The encoded protein is CASSIRGSYNEQFF. The chain recombines TRBV19 with TRBJ2-1; tentatively, D is TRBD1 (5 bases). Germline assignment: CDR1 LNHDA and CDR2 SQIVND (reference sequence). This CDR3 is built from 14 residues. The V gene lost 2 bases and the J gene lost 4 bases, with 9 bases spanning the gap. Based on the CDR3 plus reference TRBV19 and TRBJ2-1, the full variable domain is DGGITQSPKYLFRKEGQNVTLSCEQNLNHDAMYWYRQDPGQGLRLIYYSQIVNDFQKGDIAEGYSVSREKKESFPLTVTSAQKNPTAFYLCASSIRGSYNEQFFGPGTRLTVL.

The rearrangement links TRBV2 to TRBJ2-2, with 9 bases matching TRBD1. With V trimmed by 6 bases and J by 7 bases, 9 bases remained unmatched. Germline-derived CDR1 and CDR2 are SNHLY and FYNNEI. The CDR3 runs to 15 residues. This CDR3 reads CASRTSGTGNGELFF. CDR3 DNA: TGTGCCAGCAGGACCTCCGGGACAGGGAACGGGGAGCTGTTTTTT.

CDR3 DNA: TGTGCCAGCAGTTGGGACAGGGGGCAGGAGACCCAGTACTTC. This encodes CASSWDRGQETQYF. The chain carries TRBV7-2 and TRBJ2-5, with 12 bases matching TRBD1. Germline CDR1 is SGHTA and CDR2 is FQGNSA. J was trimmed by 5 bases and V by 6 bases; bases with no gene match: 4. The CDR3 has 14 residues.

This rearrangement joins TRBV7-2 to TRBJ1-5; D is uncertain. Trimming took off 1 base at V and 3 bases at J, with 7 bases between the two ends. The CDR3 runs to 14 residues. Germline values: CDR1 SGHTA, CDR2 FQGNSA. The CDR3 DNA reads as TGTGCCAGCAGCTTAGGGAGCCACAATCAGCCCCAGCATTTT. This gives the protein CASSLGSHNQPQHF.

This rearrangement joins TRBV6-1 to TRBJ1-2; 7 bases are shared with TRBD1. Trimming removed 7 bases from V and 7 bases from J; junction bases left unmatched: 9. In germline, CDR1 is MNHNS, CDR2 SASEGT. The CDR3 is made up of 13 amino acids. Written as DNA, the CDR3 is TGTGCCAGCACCGGGACAGCAGTCTTTGGCTACACCTTC. Encoded protein: CASTGTAVFGYTF.

The rearrangement links TRBV7-2 to TRBJ2-7, with a tentative D call TRBD1 (6 bases). V lost 5 bases and J lost 6, with 23 bases in between. CDR3 length: 16 amino acids. Looked up from germline, CDR1 is SGHTA and CDR2 is FQGNSA. The chain's CDR3 is CASSVQGPPLDSEQYF. As DNA, the CDR3 is TGTGCCAGCAGCGTTCAGGGGCCGCCCCTCGATTCCGAGCAGTACTTC.

The chain carries TRBV13 and TRBJ2-7; 13 bases match TRBD2. Trimming cost V 0 bases and J 0 bases; bases outside gene matches: 2. Per germline, CDR1 PRHDT and CDR2 FYEKMQ (reference sequence). The CDR3 spans 17 residues. The CDR3 DNA is TGTGCCAGCAGCTTAGGACTAGCGGGGGGGAGCTCCTACGAGCAGTACTTC. Amino acid sequence: CASSLGLAGGSSYEQYF. Based on the CDR3 plus reference TRBV13 and TRBJ2-7, the full variable domain is AAGVIQSPRHLIKEKRETATLKCYPIPRHDTVYWYQQGPGQDPQFLISFYEKMQSDKGSIPDRFSAQQFSDYHSELNMSSLELGDSALYFCASSLGLAGGSSYEQYFGPGTRLTVT.

The chain recombines TRBV7-2 with TRBJ2-7; D uncertain. V was shortened by 4 bases and J by 1 base, with 5 bases between the two germline ends. The V gene's germline CDR1 is SGHTA and CDR2 FQGNSA. The CDR3 contains 12 residues. The CDR3: CASSSASYEQYF. In DNA, the CDR3 is TGTGCCAGCAGCTCCGCGTCCTACGAGCAGTACTTC.

This clone was detected only once. The CDR3 region has the DNA TGTGCCAGCACCCGCAACATCGGGGTGAGAAGCTATGGCTACACCTTC. It encodes CASTRNIGVRSYGYTF. J is TRBJ1-2 and V is TRBV2; D unresolved. Between the trimmed V and J ends, which lost 7 bases and 4 bases, there was a span of 22 bases. This CDR3 spans 16 amino acids. Germline values: CDR1 SNHLY, CDR2 FYNNEI.

This clone was recorded only once. V is TRBV19 and J is TRBJ2-5, with 8 bases fitting TRBD2. Germline V gene lookup returns CDR1 LNHDA and CDR2 SQIVND (reference sequence). The CDR3 length is 15 residues. Trimming at V came to 6 bases and at J to 5 bases, leaving 11 bases not matched to a gene. The CDR3 nucleotides read TGTGCCAGTAGGGTTAGCGGGGCCTCTAGGGAGACCCAGTACTTC. Translating it yields CASRVSGASRETQYF.